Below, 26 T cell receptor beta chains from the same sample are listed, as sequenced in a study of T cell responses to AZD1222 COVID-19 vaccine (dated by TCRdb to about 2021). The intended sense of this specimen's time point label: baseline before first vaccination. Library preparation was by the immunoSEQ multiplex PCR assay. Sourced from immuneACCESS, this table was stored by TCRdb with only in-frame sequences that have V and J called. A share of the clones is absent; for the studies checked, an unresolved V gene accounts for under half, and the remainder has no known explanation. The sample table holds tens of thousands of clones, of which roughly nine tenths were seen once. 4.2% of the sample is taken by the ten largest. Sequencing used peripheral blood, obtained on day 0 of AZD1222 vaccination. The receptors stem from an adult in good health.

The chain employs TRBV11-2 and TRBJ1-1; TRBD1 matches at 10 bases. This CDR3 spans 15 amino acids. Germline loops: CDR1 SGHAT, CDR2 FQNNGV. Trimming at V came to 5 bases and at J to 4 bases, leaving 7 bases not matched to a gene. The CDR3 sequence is CASSAGQGVITEAFF. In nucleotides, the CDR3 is TGTGCCAGCAGCGCAGGACAGGGGGTTATCACTGAAGCTTTCTTT. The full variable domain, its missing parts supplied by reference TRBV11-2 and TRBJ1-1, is EAGVAQSPRYKIIEKRQSVAFWCNPISGHATLYWYQQILGQGPKLLIQFQNNGVVDDSQLPKDRFSAERLKGVDSTLKIQPAKLEDSAVYLCASSAGQGVITEAFFGQGTRLTVV.

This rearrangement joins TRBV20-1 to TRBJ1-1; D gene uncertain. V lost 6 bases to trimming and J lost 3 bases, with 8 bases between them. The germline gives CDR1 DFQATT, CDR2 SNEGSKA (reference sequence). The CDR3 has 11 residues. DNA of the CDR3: TGCAGTGCGCAGAGGTACACTGAAGCTTTCTTT. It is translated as CSAQRYTEAFF.

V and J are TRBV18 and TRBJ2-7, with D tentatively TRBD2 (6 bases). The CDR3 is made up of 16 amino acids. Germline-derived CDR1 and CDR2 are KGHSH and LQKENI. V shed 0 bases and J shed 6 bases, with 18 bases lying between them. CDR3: CASSPPVAGSGGEQYF. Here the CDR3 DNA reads TGTGCCAGCTCACCACCGGTCGCAGGGTCCGGGGGCGAGCAGTACTTC.

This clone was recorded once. Here the CDR3 DNA reads TGTGCCAGCAGCGGACAGGTTAGGGGCACTGAAGCTTTCTTT. Translation gives CASSGQVRGTEAFF. The chain recombines TRBV13 with TRBJ1-1, with 7 bases lining up with TRBD1. The CDR3 loop spans 14 amino acids. V was pared by 5 bases and J by 4 bases, with 7 bases of the junction left unmatched. Germline CDR1 and CDR2: PRHDT and FYEKMQ (reference sequence).

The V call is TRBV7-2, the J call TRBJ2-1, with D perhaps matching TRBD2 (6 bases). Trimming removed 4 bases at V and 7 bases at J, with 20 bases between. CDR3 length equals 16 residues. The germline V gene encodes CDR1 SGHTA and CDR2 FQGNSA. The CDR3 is CASSYRVGGGRNEQFF. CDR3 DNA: TGTGCCAGCAGCTATAGAGTCGGGGGAGGTAGGAATGAGCAGTTCTTC.

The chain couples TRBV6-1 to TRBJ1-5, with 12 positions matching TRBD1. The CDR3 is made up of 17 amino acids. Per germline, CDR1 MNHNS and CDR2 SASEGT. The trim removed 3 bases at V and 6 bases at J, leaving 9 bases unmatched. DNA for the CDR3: TGTGCCAGCAGTGAGAGGGGACAGGGGGCGCGAGTTCAGCCCCAGCATTTT. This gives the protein CASSERGQGARVQPQHF.

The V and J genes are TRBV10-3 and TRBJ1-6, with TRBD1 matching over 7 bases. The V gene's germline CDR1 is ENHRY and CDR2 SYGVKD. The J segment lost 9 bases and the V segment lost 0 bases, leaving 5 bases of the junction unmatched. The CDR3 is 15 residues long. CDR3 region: CAISESKGAGSPLHF. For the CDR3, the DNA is TGTGCCATCAGTGAGTCAAAGGGGGCAGGTTCACCCCTCCACTTT.

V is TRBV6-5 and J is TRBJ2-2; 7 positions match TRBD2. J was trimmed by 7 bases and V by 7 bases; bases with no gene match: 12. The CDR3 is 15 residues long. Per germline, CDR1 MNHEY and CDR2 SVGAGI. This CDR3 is CASTSGGEDGGELFF. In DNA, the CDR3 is TGTGCCAGCACCTCGGGAGGCGAGGATGGCGGGGAGCTGTTTTTT.

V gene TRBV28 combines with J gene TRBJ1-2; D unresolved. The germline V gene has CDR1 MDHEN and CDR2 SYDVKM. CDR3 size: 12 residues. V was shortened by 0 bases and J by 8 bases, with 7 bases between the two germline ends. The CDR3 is CASSLWGAGYTF. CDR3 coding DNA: TGTGCCAGCAGTTTATGGGGTGCGGGCTACACCTTC.

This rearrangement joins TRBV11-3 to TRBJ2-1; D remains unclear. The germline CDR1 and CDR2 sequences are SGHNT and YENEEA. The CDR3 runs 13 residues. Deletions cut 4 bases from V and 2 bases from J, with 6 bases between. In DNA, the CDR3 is TGTGCCAGCAGCTCCCCGGCCTACAATGAGCAGTTCTTC. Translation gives CASSSPAYNEQFF.

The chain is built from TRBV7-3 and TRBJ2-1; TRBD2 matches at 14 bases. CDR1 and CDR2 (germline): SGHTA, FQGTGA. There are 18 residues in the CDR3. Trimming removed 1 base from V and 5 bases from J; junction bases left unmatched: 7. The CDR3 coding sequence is TGTGCCAGCAGCTTAAGCCCCTTGACTAGCGGGAGGGACAATGAGCAGTTCTTC. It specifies CASSLSPLTSGRDNEQFF.

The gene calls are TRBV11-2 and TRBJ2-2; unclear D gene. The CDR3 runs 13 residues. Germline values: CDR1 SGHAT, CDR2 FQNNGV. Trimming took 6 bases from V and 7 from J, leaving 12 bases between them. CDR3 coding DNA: TGTGCCAGCAGAATTTCGGGTATCGGGGAGCTGTTTTTT. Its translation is CASRISGIGELFF.

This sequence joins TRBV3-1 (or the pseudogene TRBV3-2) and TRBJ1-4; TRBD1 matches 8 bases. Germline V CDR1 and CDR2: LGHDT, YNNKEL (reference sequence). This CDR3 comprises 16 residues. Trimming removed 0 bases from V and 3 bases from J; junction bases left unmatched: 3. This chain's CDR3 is CASSQDGGQANEKLFF. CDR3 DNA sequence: TGTGCCAGCAGCCAAGATGGGGGACAGGCTAATGAAAAACTGTTTTTT.

CDR3 DNA sequence: TGTGCCAGCAGTGCTAGCGGGGGTATTTACGAGCAGTACTTC. It encodes CASSASGGIYEQYF. The J gene is TRBJ2-7, the V gene TRBV25-1; 10 nucleotides agree with TRBD2. J was trimmed by 4 bases and V by 4 bases; bases with no gene match: 4. This CDR3 is 14 amino acids long. Germline loops: CDR1 MGHDK, CDR2 SYGVNS.

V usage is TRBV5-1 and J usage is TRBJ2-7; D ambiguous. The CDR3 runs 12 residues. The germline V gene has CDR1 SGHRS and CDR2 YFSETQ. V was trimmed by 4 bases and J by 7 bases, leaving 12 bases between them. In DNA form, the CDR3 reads TGCGCCAGCAGCCCCCTGGGCCGGGAGCAGTACTTC. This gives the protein CASSPLGREQYF. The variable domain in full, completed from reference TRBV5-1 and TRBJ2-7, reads KAGVTQTPRYLIKTRGQQVTLSCSPISGHRSVSWYQQTPGQGLQFLFEYFSETQRNKGNFPGRFSGRQFSNSRSEMNVSTLELGDSALYLCASSPLGREQYFGPGTRLTVT.

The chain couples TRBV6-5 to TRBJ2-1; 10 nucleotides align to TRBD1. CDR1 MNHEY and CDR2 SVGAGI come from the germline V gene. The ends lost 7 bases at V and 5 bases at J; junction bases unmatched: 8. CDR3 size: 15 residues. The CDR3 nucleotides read TGTGCCAGCACCCCCTGGGGACAGGGGCACAATGAGCAGTTCTTC. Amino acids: CASTPWGQGHNEQFF.

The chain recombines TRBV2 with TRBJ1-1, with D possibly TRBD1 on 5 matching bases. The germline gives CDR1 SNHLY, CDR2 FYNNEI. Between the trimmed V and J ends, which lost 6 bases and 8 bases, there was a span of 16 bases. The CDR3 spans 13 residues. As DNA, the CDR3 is TGTGCCAGCAGCCTATTACAGGAAGCAGAAGCTTTCTTT. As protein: CASSLLQEAEAFF.

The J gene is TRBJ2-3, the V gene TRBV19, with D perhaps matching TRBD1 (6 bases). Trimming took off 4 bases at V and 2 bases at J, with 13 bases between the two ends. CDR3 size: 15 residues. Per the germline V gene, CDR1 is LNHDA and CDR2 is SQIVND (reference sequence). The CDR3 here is CASSSLQGATDTQYF. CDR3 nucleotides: TGTGCCAGTAGTAGCCTACAGGGTGCCACAGATACGCAGTATTTT.

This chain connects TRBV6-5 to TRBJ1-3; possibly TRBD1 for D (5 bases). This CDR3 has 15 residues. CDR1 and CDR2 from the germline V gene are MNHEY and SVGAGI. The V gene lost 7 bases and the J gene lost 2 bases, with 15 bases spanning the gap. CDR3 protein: CASTQWGRAGNTIYF. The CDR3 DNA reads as TGTGCCAGCACTCAATGGGGCAGGGCTGGAAACACCATATATTTT.

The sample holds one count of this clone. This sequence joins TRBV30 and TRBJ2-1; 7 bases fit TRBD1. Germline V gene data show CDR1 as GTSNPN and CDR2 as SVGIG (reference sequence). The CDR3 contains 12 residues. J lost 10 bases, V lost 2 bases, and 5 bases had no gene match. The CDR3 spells CAWSRDSREQFF. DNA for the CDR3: TGTGCCTGGAGTCGGGACAGCCGGGAGCAGTTCTTC. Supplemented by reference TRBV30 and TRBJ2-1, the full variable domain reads SQTIHQWPATLVQPVGSPLSLECTVEGTSNPNLYWYRQAAGRGLQLLFYSVGIGQISSEVPQNLSASRPQDRQFILSSKKLLLSDSGFYLCAWSRDSREQFFGPGTRLTVL.

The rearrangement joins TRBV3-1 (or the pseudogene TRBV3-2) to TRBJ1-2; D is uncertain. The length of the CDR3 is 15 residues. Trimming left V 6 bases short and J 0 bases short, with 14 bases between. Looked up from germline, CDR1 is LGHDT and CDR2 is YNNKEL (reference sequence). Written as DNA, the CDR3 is TGTGCCAGCAGTCACGACCTCTTACCTAACTATGGCTACACCTTC. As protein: CASSHDLLPNYGYTF.

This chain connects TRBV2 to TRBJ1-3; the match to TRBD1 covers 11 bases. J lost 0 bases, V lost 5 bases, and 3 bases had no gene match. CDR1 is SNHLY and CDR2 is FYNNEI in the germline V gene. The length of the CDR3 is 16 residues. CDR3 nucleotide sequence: TGTGCCAGCAGTCGGGACAGGGGGATCTCTGGAAACACCATATATTTT. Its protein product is CASSRDRGISGNTIYF. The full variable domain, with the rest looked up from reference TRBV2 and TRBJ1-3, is EPEVTQTPSHQVTQMGQEVILRCVPISNHLYFYWYRQILGQKVEFLVSFYNNEISEKSEIFDDQFSVERPDGSNFTLKIRSTKLEDSAMYFCASSRDRGISGNTIYFGEGSWLTVV.

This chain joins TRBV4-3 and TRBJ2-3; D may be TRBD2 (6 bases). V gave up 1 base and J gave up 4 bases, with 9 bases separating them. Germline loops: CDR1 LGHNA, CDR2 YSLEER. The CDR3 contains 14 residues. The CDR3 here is CASSQGGAADTQYF. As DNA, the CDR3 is TGCGCCAGCAGCCAAGGCGGGGCTGCAGATACGCAGTATTTT.

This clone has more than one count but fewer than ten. The CDR3 protein is CASSLLQGSGYGYTF. The CDR3 coding sequence is TGTGCCAGCAGTTTACTACAGGGATCGGGCTATGGCTACACCTTC. The gene calls are TRBV6-2 or TRBV6-3 and TRBJ1-2, with a possible D match to TRBD1 (6 bases). The ends were cut back, 4 bases at V and 4 bases at J, with 16 bases in the middle. Germline CDR1 MNHEY, CDR2 SVGEGT. The CDR3 has 15 residues.

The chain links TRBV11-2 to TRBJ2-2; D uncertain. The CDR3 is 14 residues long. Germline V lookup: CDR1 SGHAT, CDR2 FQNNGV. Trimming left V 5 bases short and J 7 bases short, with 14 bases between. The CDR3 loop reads CASSLLRWDGELFF. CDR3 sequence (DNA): TGTGCCAGCAGCCTACTCCGGTGGGACGGGGAGCTGTTTTTT.

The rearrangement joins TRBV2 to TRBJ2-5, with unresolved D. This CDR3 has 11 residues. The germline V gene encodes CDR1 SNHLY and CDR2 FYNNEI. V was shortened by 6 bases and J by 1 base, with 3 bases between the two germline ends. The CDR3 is CASRAQETQYF. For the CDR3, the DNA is TGTGCCAGCAGGGCCCAAGAGACCCAGTACTTC.